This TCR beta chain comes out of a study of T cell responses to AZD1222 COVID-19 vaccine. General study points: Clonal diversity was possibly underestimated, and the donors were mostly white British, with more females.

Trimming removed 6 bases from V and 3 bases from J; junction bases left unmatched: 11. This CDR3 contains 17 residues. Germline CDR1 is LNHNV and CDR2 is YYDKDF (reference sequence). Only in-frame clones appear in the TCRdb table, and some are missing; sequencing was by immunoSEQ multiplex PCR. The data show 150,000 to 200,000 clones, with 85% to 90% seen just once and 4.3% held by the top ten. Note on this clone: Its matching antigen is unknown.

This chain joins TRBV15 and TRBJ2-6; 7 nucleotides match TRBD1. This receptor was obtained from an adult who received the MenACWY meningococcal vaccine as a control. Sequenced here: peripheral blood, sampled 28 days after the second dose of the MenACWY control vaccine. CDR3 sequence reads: CATRPGQWIGGANVLTF. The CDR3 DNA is TGTGCCACCAGACCGGGACAGTGGATTGGTGGGGCCAACGTCCTGACTTTC.